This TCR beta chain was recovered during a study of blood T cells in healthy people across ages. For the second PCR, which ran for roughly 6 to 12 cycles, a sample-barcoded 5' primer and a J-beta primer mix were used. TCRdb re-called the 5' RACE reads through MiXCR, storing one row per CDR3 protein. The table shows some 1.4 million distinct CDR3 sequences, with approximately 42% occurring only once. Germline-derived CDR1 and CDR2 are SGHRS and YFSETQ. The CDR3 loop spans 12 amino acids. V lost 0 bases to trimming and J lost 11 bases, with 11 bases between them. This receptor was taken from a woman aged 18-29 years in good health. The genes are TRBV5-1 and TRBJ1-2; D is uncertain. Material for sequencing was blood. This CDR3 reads CASSLEAVGYTF. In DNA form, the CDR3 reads TGCGCCAGCAGCTTGGAGGCTGTTGGGTACACCTTC.